Sequencing of this TCR beta chain was carried out in a study of cytomegalovirus exposure and HLA in healthy donors (dated by TCRdb to about 2017). Looking at the study overall: An earlier analysis of roughly 630 of the donors reported about 290 Gb of sequence data and 100 million to 130 million unique TCR beta sequences from about 179 million T cells. Class I and class II HLA loci were covered by the typing at four-digit resolution. In the later analysis, no new phenotypic data were used to find candidate immune exposures; instead, reliance was placed on TCR beta sequences and their occurrence across donors. High-throughput TCR immunosequencing, statistical association of individual TCRs with disease status, and machine learning were combined to predict cytomegalovirus infection status. Donor age, sex, ethnicity and CMV serostatus were collected together with the repertoire data. The study profiled the T cell repertoires of approximately 700 subjects by immunosequencing and related them to cytomegalovirus serostatus. Four or five DR-DQ haplotypes were handled as single units for association and clustering because linkage in the cohort was strong. The study aimed to test whether cataloging public T cell receptors could reveal signatures of past pathogen exposure. In a later analysis, previously published TCR beta repertoires from 500 to 750 donors were re-analyzed and high-resolution HLA genotyping was added so that TCR occurrence patterns could be studied. An early release covering roughly 640 HLA-typed donors comprised about 300 gigabases of sequencing data and some 79 million unique TCR sequences. Typing coverage differed by locus: A, B, C, DRB1 and DQB1 were typed in about 620-630 donors, DQA1 in roughly 500, DPA1 in 606, and DPB1 in 450 to 480. An earlier analysis of 500 to 650 of the donors applied high-throughput TCR beta sequencing to assess whether each TCR beta V gene segment acted as functional or pseudogenic. A separate validation cohort of 100 to 150 different subjects was used in addition to the roughly 670-subject first cohort. Among almost 400 genotyped donors of the cohort, an average of 235,054 unique TCR beta nucleotide sequences were sequenced per donor, roughly 18% of them non-productive. All discovery cohort repertoires had been generated on a single sequencing platform. Among the approximately 400 genotyped donors, around 81% belonged to the genetic ancestry cluster associated with self-reported Caucasian donors. A later genetic analysis used genome-wide SNP genotypes for about three fifths of the 666 donors, treating that subset as a discovery cohort. What the study reported, not specific to this receptor: Because some donors lacked HLA typing at each locus, the association tests relied only on the typed subset. The sequencing pipeline was judged likely to have produced a cluster of highly shared sequence variants as a technical artifact. In a later genetic analysis, fewer N-insertions in productive TCRs were reported among donors in an Asian-associated ancestry cluster than the approximately 670-donor mean. Most TCR sequences were observed very rarely across donors, whereas some public TCRs were present in many individuals. In both the original and validation cohorts, the classifier was reported to diagnose cytomegalovirus status with high specificity and sensitivity. Because counts were too low, roughly 18 rarely observed V segments, including chromosome 9 orphons, were left out of the earlier analysis of approximately 500 of the donors. A few of the identified cytomegalovirus-associated TCR beta chains were confirmed in vitro to be specific for cytomegalovirus antigens. A further reported finding was that TCR beta sequences accurately predicted the HLA-A and HLA-B alleles for most subjects in the first cohort. For the cohort, immune exposure information was limited to CMV serostatus. In a later genetic analysis, a missense DCLRE1C variant was associated with V-gene and J-gene trimming of TCR beta chains, and the association was replicated in an independent cohort. In this cohort, only TCR beta chains were sequenced, and detectable features were limited by the absence of alpha or paired-chain data. The 87-base-pair reads could not distinguish some IMGT-functional V segments, including TRBV6-2 and TRBV6-3, so those segments were excluded. In an earlier analysis of approximately 590 of the donors, most TCR beta V segments appeared in productive rearrangements about 87% or about 30% of the time, broadly matching IMGT annotations. In a later analysis, TCR association rates were found to vary across HLA loci, with the most associated TCRs seen for DRB1 alleles and the fewest for HLA-C alleles. The study listed 164 TCR beta chains as associated with cytomegalovirus. Correlated functional status among segregating V segments might reflect linkage disequilibrium, but an unknown experimental factor could not be ruled out. A later analysis reported that several top co-occurrence clusters appeared linked to parvovirus B19, influenza, CMV and Epstein-Barr virus. The authors suggested that the approach could potentially be generalized to other disease states and immunological phenotypes. The presence/absence analyses assumed that sequencing depth was roughly uniform across donors, and that assumption may not be true. Strong co-occurrence of HLA alleles, especially DR and DQ, made assigning TCR associations to individual alleles difficult. According to a later analysis, most CMV-associated TCR beta chains appeared to be HLA-restricted, and the HLA associations seemed to be driven largely by CMV exposure. A later analysis associated about 18,000 TCR beta sequences with specific HLA alleles at a false discovery rate of 0.05. A later analysis found that HLA-associated TCR beta chains were more clonally expanded and had lower generation probabilities than equally common non-associated chains.

With respect to this clone: It lacks a known antigen.

Libraries came from the immunoSEQ multiplex PCR assay. For the multiplex PCR, a mixture combining 60 forward primers for TCR Vbeta segments and 13 reverse primers for TCR Jbeta segments was used. A multiplex PCR assay on genomic DNA amplified the CDR3 region of rearranged TCR beta genes. The Illumina HiSeq System was used to sequence the amplified TCR beta libraries as 87-base-pair reads. Under the source paper's analysis protocol: A later analysis counted tens of millions of unique TCR beta chains across the 550 to 750 repertoires, and around 9.9 million of these chains were shared by at least two donors. Raw reads were error-corrected and collapsed into unique sequences with a nearest-neighbor algorithm that merged closely related sequences to remove PCR and sequencing errors. V, D and J gene segments were assigned by aligning CDR3 sequences to IMGT reference sequences. For a sequence to be retained, a match of at least six nucleotides was required to both a V gene segment and a J gene segment. Rearrangements were classified as productive when the CDR3 lacked stop codons and remained in frame with V and J, and all other rearrangements were classified as non-productive. Following IMGT convention, CDR3 was defined as the stretch from the second conserved V-encoded cysteine up to the conserved J-encoded phenylalanine. The earlier analysis of 500 to 750 of the donors excluded any sequence lacking an unambiguous match to a single V gene segment. In an earlier analysis of approximately 610 of the donors, V segments were called functional above 56.7% productive rearrangements and were called segregating when the between-donor standard deviation exceeded 5%. To diagnose cytomegalovirus status from the catalog of TCR beta chain sequences, a statistical classification framework was built. A later analysis assigned V and J genes by comparing TCR nucleotide sequences with IMGT/GENE-DB human TR gene sequences. The TCRdist pipeline was used in a later analysis to assign CDR3 sequences and most-parsimonious VDJ recombination scenarios. In a later analysis, each TCR beta chain was defined by its CDR3 amino acid sequence together with its V-gene family, and reads lacking a unique V-gene family were excluded. As a way to deal with suspected cross-contamination and a sequencing artifact, a later analysis dropped nearly 600 nucleotide sequences that were highly shared and had low generation probability. For each public chain, a later analysis derived a clonal expansion index from normalized ranks of inferred template counts within each repertoire. In a later analysis, generation probabilities were computed with a VDJ recombination model fitted to out-of-frame rearrangements, and the resulting probabilities were checked against IGoR. A later analysis scored TCR-TCR, TCR-HLA and TCR-CMV co-occurrence with hypergeometric tests, applying a repertoire-size bias correction to TCR pairs. False discovery rates were estimated in a later analysis by permuting HLA or CMV assignments 20 times. In a later analysis, co-occurring TCRs were grouped using DBSCAN, and TCRdist sequence similarity was added for clustering within HLA-allele-positive subsets. Repertoires with fewer than 30,000 or more than 120,000 public chains, plus five repertoires with anomalous nucleotide sharing, were excluded from co-occurrence clustering. TCRdb took this table from immuneACCESS and kept in-frame rearrangements with V and J called. Such tables lack part of the clones; where checked against another copy, unresolved V genes explain under half of the gap, and the rest is unexplained. Clone size and V and J calls were adopted from that table, with D and trimming inferred from the DNA. The sample table gives about 42,000 clones. The ten largest clonotypes hold 1% to 1.5% of the sample.

From V the trimming removes 3 bases and from J it removes 1 base, while the gene matches leave 4 bases of the junction unaccounted for. The germline V gene gives CDR1 as SGDLS and CDR2 as YYNGEE. The CDR3 runs 14 residues from the cysteine to the phenylalanine. Just the 42-base CDR3 DNA is kept, in frame starting at base 1. In total, more than 500 healthy bone marrow donors made up the cohort. All cohort members were sampled while nominally healthy, although unrecorded immune exposures were likely present. The donor tested CMV seronegative and was one of the 352 seronegative cohort members. Every donor gave a peripheral blood sample, and the peripheral blood mononuclear cells from that sample were used for TCR beta sequencing. The Qiagen DNeasy Blood Extraction Kit was used to extract genomic DNA from the blood cell samples.

The sequence derives from a man aged 25-45 years in good health and CMV-seronegative. The sequenced sample was PBMCs. The V and J genes are TRBV9 and TRBJ2-7, with 7 central nucleotides matching TRBD1. The CDR3 reads CASSDRDSSYEQYF. The nucleotide sequence is given as TGTGCCAGCAGCGACCGGGACAGTTCCTACGAGCAGTACTTC.